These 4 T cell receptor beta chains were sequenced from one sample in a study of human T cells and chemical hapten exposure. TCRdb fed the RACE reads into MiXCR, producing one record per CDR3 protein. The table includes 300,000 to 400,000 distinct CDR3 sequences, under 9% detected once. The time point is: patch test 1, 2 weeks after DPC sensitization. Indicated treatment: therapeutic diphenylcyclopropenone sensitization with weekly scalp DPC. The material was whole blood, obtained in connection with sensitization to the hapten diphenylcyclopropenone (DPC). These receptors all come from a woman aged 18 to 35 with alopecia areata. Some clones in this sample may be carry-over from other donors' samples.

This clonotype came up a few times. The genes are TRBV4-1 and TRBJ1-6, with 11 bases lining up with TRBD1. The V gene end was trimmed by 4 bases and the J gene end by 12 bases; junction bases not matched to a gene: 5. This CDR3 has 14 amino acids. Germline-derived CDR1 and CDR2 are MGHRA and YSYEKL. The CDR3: CASSPPGQGGPLHF. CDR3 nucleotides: TGCGCCAGCAGCCCGCCGGGACAGGGGGGACCCCTCCACTTT.

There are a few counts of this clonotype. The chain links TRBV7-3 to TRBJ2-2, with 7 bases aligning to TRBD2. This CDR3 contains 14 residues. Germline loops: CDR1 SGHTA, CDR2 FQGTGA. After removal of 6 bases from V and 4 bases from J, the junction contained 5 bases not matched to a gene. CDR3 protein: CASSLTSLTGELFF. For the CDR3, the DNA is TGTGCCAGCAGTTTGACTAGCCTCACCGGGGAGCTGTTTTTT.

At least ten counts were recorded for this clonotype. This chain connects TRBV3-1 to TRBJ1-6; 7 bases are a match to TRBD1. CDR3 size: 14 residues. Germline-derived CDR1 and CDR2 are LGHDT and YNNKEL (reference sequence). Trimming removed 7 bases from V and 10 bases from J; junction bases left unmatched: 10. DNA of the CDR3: TGTGCCAGCACCCCCCGGGACAGCGCATCACCCCTCCACTTT. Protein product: CASTPRDSASPLHF.

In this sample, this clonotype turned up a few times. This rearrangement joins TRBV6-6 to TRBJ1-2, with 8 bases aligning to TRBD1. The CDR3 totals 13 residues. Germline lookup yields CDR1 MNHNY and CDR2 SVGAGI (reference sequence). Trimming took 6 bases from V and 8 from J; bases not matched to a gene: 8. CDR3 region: CASRLAGGNGYTF. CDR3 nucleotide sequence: TGTGCCAGCAGATTAGCAGGGGGCAACGGCTACACCTTC.